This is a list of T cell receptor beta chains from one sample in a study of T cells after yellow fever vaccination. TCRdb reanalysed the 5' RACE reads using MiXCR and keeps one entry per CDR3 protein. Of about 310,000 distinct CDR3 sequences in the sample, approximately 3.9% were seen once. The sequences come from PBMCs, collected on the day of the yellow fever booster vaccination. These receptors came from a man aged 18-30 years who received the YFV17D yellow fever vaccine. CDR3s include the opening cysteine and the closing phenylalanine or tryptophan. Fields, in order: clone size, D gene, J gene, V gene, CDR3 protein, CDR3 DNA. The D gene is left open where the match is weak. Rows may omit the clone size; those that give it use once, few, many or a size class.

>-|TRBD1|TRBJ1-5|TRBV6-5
CASSWRGPFSNQPQHF
TGTGCCAGCAGTTGGAGGGGGCCATTTAGCAATCAGCCCCAGCATTTT
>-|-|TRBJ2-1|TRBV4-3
CASSLDIMGGTGNEQFF
TGCGCCAGCAGCCTTGACATTATGGGGGGTACTGGGAATGAGCAGTTCTTC
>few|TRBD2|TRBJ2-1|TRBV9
CASSVSSSGGYNEQFF
TGTGCCAGCAGCGTAAGTTCTAGCGGGGGCTACAATGAGCAGTTCTTC
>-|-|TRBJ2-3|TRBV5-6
CASSDLKKPDTQYF
TGTGCCAGCAGCGATCTTAAGAAACCAGATACGCAGTATTTT
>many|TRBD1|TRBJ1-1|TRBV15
CATSRDRPGQGNTEAFF
TGTGCCACCAGCAGAGATCGACCGGGACAGGGGAACACTGAAGCTTTCTTT
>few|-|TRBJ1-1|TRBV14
CASSQDFFRTKGTEAFF
TGTGCCAGCAGCCAAGACTTCTTTCGGACAAAAGGCACTGAAGCTTTCTTT
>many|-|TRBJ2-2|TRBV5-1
CASSEAGGTQVNTGELFF
TGCGCCAGCAGCGAAGCCGGCGGGACACAAGTGAACACCGGGGAGCTGTTTTTT
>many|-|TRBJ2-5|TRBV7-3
CASSFGAGPQETQYF
TGTGCCAGCAGCTTCGGAGCCGGCCCCCAAGAGACCCAGTACTTC
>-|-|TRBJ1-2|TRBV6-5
CASTPAHLNYGYTF
TGTGCCAGCACGCCCGCCCATCTTAACTATGGCTACACCTTC
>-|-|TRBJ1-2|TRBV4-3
CASSQDLWQNYGYTF
TGCGCCAGCAGCCAAGATTTATGGCAGAACTATGGCTACACCTTC
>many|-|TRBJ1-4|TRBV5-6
CASTYDRSEEKLFF
TGTGCCAGCACGTACGACAGGAGCGAGGAAAAACTGTTTTTT
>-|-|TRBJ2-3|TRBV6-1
CASGAPGTDTQYF
TGTGCCAGCGGGGCGCCGGGCACAGATACGCAGTATTTT
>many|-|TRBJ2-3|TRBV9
CASSATGDTQYF
TGTGCCAGCAGCGCGACCGGAGATACGCAGTATTTT
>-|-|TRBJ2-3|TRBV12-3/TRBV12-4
CASSQGMNTDTQYF
TGTGCCAGCAGCCAGGGCATGAATACAGATACGCAGTATTTT
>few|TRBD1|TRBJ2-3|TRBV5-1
CASSSTGLTDTQYF
TGCGCCAGCAGCTCGACAGGGTTAACAGATACGCAGTATTTT
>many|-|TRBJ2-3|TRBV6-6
CASSDGPVTDTQYF
TGTGCCAGCAGTGACGGCCCCGTCACAGATACGCAGTATTTT
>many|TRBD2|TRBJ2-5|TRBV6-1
CATLGTSGGETQYF
TGTGCCACCTTGGGGACTAGCGGGGGGGAGACCCAGTACTTC
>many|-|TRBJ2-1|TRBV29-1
CSVVRGSYNEQFF
TGCAGCGTAGTCAGAGGCTCCTACAATGAGCAGTTCTTC
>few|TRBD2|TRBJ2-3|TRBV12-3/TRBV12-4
CASSSSGGPDTQYF
TGTGCCAGCAGTTCTAGCGGGGGGCCAGATACGCAGTATTTT
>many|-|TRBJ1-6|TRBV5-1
CASSLGLRQGGNSPLHF
TGCGCCAGCAGCTTGGGATTGCGGCAGGGCGGTAATTCACCCCTCCACTTT
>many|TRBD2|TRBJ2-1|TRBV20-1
CSARDSRTSGYNEQFF
TGCAGTGCTAGAGATTCGCGGACTAGCGGTTACAATGAGCAGTTCTTC
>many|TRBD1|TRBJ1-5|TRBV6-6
CASSSGTGLLLNQPQHF
TGTGCCAGCAGTTCTGGGACAGGTTTACTGCTAAATCAGCCCCAGCATTTT
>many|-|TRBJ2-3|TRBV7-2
CASSLYGVTDTQYF
TGTGCCAGCAGCTTGTACGGGGTCACAGATACGCAGTATTTT
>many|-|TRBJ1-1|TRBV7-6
CASSLGGGGAFF
TGTGCCAGCAGCTTAGGCGGGGGAGGAGCTTTCTTT
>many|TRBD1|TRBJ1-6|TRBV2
CASSLQGYSSPLHF
TGTGCCAGCAGTCTACAGGGGTACAGTTCACCCCTCCACTTT
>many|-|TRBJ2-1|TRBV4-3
CASSQVGGREVEQFF
TGCGCCAGCAGCCAAGTGGGGGGCAGGGAAGTCGAGCAGTTCTTC
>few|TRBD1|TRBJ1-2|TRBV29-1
CSVERTGGSVDGYTF
TGCAGCGTTGAAAGGACAGGGGGATCCGTTGATGGCTACACCTTC
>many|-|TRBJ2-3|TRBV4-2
CASSQDFTDTQYF
TGTGCCAGCAGCCAAGACTTCACAGATACGCAGTATTTT
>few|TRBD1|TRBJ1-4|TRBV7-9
CASSEGQPEYEKLFF
TGTGCCAGCAGCGAGGGACAGCCGGAATACGAAAAACTGTTTTTT
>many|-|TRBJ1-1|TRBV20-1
CSAPVGSMNTEAFF
TGCAGTGCCCCAGTAGGCAGCATGAACACTGAAGCTTTCTTT
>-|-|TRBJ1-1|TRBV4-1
CASSQAVWGEAFF
TGCGCCAGCAGCCAAGCGGTCTGGGGTGAAGCTTTCTTT
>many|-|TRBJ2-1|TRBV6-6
CASSSGTGSHNEQFF
TGTGCCAGCAGCTCTGGGACTGGCAGTCACAATGAGCAGTTCTTC
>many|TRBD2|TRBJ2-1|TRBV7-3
CASSRSGGLYNEQFF
TGTGCCAGCAGCAGGAGCGGGGGGCTTTACAATGAGCAGTTCTTC